These 5 T cell receptor beta chains share one sample of origin, sequenced in a study of shared clonotypes between healthy human individuals. Using immunoSEQ multiplex PCR, the repertoire was profiled, and TCRdb retains in-frame clones only, with some absent. The profile shows roughly 380,000 clones, 96% of them singletons. The material sequenced was memory CD8+ T cells sorted from blood. Subset denoted: CD45RO+ cells pooled with CCR7-negative TemRA cells. These receptor sequences come from a man aged 25-40 years in good health.

The chain joins TRBV30 to TRBJ2-7, with 7 bases aligning to TRBD2. The CDR3 is 14 residues long. V gave up 0 bases and J gave up 7 bases; unmatched junction bases: 9. The germline V gene has CDR1 GTSNPN and CDR2 SVGIG (reference sequence). The CDR3 DNA sequence: TGTGCCTGGAGTGTAACGAGCGGGGCAAGGGAGCAGTACTTC. Encoded protein: CAWSVTSGAREQYF. Full variable domain (outside the CDR3, taken from reference TRBV30 and TRBJ2-7): SQTIHQWPATLVQPVGSPLSLECTVEGTSNPNLYWYRQAAGRGLQLLFYSVGIGQISSEVPQNLSASRPQDRQFILSSKKLLLSDSGFYLCAWSVTSGAREQYFGPGTRLTVT.

This clone came up once. The chain has TRBV4-1 and TRBJ1-4; 7 nucleotides line up with TRBD1. Trimming cost V 4 bases and J 6 bases; bases outside gene matches: 8. Per the germline V gene, CDR1 is MGHRA and CDR2 is YSYEKL. The length of the CDR3 is 15 residues. The chain's CDR3 is CASSPMGTAYEKLFF. Here the CDR3 DNA reads TGCGCCAGCAGCCCAATGGGGACAGCCTATGAAAAACTGTTTTTT.

V usage is TRBV2 and J usage is TRBJ1-4; D not certain. CDR1 and CDR2 (germline): SNHLY, FYNNEI. Trimming took 4 bases from V and 7 from J, leaving 13 bases between them. The CDR3 length is 14 residues. The CDR3 nucleotides are TGTGCCAGCAGTGCTACTGGAGCTCCTGAAAAACTGTTTTTT. It codes for CASSATGAPEKLFF.

The genes are TRBV11-2 and TRBJ2-7; no clear D. Deletions cut 1 base from V and 7 bases from J, with 14 bases between. Germline V lookup: CDR1 SGHAT, CDR2 FQNNGV. The CDR3 covers 14 residues. The CDR3 DNA reads as TGTGCCAGCAGCTTAGGGGCCCCTAGAAGGGAGCAGTACTTC. Its translation: CASSLGAPRREQYF.

The genes are TRBV4-2 and TRBJ2-7; TRBD1 or TRBD2 may be the D gene (5 bases each). From germline, CDR1 is LGHNA and CDR2 YNFKEQ. CDR3 length: 16 amino acids. Trimming stripped 1 base from V and 4 bases from J, with 17 bases between. CDR3 coding DNA: TGTGCCAGCAGCCAAGTTCAGGGCAGCCGAGGGTACGAGCAGTACTTC. The encoded protein is CASSQVQGSRGYEQYF.